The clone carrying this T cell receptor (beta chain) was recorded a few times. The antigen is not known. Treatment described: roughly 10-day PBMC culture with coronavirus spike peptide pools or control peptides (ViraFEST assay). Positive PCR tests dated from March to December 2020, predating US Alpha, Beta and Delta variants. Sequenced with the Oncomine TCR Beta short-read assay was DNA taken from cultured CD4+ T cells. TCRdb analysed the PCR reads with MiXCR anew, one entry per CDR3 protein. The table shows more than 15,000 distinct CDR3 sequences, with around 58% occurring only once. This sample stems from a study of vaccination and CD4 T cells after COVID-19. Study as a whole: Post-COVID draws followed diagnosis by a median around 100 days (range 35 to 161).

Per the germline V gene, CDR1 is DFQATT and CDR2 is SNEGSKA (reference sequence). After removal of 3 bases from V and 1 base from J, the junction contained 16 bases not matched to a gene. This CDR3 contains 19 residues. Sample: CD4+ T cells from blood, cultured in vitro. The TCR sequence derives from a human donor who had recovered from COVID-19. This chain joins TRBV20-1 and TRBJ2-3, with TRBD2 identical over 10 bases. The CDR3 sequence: CSASRSGTSVGKGTDTQYF. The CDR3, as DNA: TGCAGTGCTAGTCGTTCGGGGACTAGCGTTGGTAAAGGCACAGATACGCAGTATTTT.